A single sample gave rise to the 4 T cell receptor beta chains below, sequenced in a study of shared clonotypes between healthy human individuals. Clones were sequenced by immunoSEQ multiplex PCR, and TCRdb holds only the in-frame ones, with some missing. This sample has some 2,400,000 clones, with about 94% found just once. The sequenced sample was naive CD4+ T cells sorted from blood. The sample's subset: CD45RA+ positively selected. Every receptor here comes from a young man in good health.

Concerning this clone itself: The junction differs from germline at one of its ends, possibly a read error. Other DNA sequences within the sample encode an identical CDR3. Here the CDR3 reads CASSEGPAGGQETQYF. Here the CDR3 DNA reads TGTGCCAGCAGCGAAGGTCCAGCGGGAGGGCAAGAGACCCAGTACTTC. The genes are TRBV6-1 and TRBJ2-5; 10 positions match TRBD2. Per the germline V gene, CDR1 is MNHNS and CDR2 is SASEGT. The length of the CDR3 is 16 residues.

The V and J genes are TRBV9 and TRBJ2-1; D ambiguous. Trimming pared 4 bases from V and 8 bases from J, leaving 10 bases between. CDR1 and CDR2 from the germline V gene are SGDLS and YYNGEE. The CDR3 contains 12 residues. The CDR3 loop reads CASSSQLHEQFF. The CDR3, as DNA: TGTGCCAGCAGCTCACAGTTGCATGAGCAGTTCTTC.

This chain joins TRBV5-4 and TRBJ2-3; 12 nucleotides match TRBD2. The V and J ends lost 1 base and 0 bases, in that order; junction bases with no gene match: 6. The CDR3 length is 18 residues. Germline values: CDR1 SGHNT, CDR2 YYREEE (reference sequence). DNA of the CDR3: TGTGCCAGCAGCTTGTGGACTAGCGGGGAACCTAGCACAGATACGCAGTATTTT. This encodes CASSLWTSGEPSTDTQYF.

The chain carries TRBV6-1 and TRBJ2-1; TRBD2 agrees at 7 bases. Trimming cost V 6 bases and J 7 bases; bases outside gene matches: 12. The germline CDR1 and CDR2 sequences are MNHNS and SASEGT. The CDR3 consists of 15 residues. CDR3 region: CASRVASGAVNEQFF. The DNA for the CDR3 is TGTGCCAGCAGAGTGGCTAGCGGCGCTGTTAATGAGCAGTTCTTC.